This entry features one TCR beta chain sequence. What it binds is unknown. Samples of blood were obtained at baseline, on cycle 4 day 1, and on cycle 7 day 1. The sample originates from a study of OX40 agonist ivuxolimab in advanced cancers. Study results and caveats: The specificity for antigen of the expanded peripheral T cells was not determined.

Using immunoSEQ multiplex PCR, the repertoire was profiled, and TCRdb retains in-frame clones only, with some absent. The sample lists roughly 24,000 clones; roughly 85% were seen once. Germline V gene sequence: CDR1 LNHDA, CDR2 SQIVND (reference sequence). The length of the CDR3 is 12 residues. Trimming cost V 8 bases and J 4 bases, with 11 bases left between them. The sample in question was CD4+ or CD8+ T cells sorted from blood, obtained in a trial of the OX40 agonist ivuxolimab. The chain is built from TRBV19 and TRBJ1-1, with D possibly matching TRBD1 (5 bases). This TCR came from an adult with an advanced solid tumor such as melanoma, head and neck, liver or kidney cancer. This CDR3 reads CASQRGTTEAFF. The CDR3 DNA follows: TGTGCCAGTCAAAGGGGAACCACTGAAGCTTTCTTT.